Shown below are 5 T cell receptor beta chains from a single sample sequenced in a study of regulatory T cells in long-lasting Graves disease. Time point noted: newly diagnosed GD, antithyroid drugs for less than 3 months. PBMC RNA served as the TCR library source. CDR3-region Arm-PCR and iRepertoire HTBI primers produced the TCR beta libraries. In TCRdb, the multiplex PCR reads were re-called with MiXCR into one record per CDR3 protein. This sample yields 400,000 to 550,000 distinct CDR3 sequences, of which 16% are seen a single time; about 25% belongs to the top ten. The same sample was also used in a study of T cells in Graves' hyperthyroidism and ophthalmopathy.

The sample consisted of peripheral blood mononuclear cells (PBMCs), taken at new diagnosis, from a patient treated with antithyroid drugs. The receptors shown here come from a young woman with Graves disease.

In regard to this clonotype: This may come from a read error, since a much larger clone is one base off. The chain links TRBV6-2 or TRBV6-3 to TRBJ2-1, with 10 positions matching TRBD2. The CDR3 is 16 residues long. Germline V CDR1 and CDR2: MNHEY, SVGEGT. This chain's CDR3 is CASSRVAGGFYDEQFF. In DNA, the CDR3 is TGTGCCAGCAGTAGGGTAGCGGGAGGTTTCTACGATGAGCAGTTCTTC.

This clonotype has ten or more counts. The J gene is TRBJ1-3, the V gene TRBV30, with D perhaps matching TRBD1 (5 bases). Between the trimmed V and J ends, which lost 4 bases and 1 base, there was a span of 11 bases. The CDR3 has 14 amino acids. Germline assignment: CDR1 GTSNPN and CDR2 SVGIG (reference sequence). The CDR3 bases are TGTGCCTGGAAGGGCAGGGAATCTGGAAACACCATATATTTT. The encoded protein is CAWKGRESGNTIYF.

This clonotype was counted many times. The chain employs TRBV20-1 and TRBJ2-1; 8 positions match TRBD2. CDR3 length equals 16 residues. The germline V gene has CDR1 DFQATT and CDR2 SNEGSKA (reference sequence). Trimming removed 5 bases from V and 2 bases from J; junction bases left unmatched: 11. CDR3 amino acids: CSALPGGPLAYNEQFF. In nucleotides, the CDR3 is TGCAGTGCTCTCCCGGGAGGGCCCCTAGCCTACAATGAGCAGTTCTTC.

This clonotype turned up a few times. V usage is TRBV6-2 or TRBV6-3 and J usage is TRBJ2-7; D gene ambiguous. V was cut by 0 bases and J by 4 bases, with 7 bases left in between. Germline V gene sequence: CDR1 MNHEY, CDR2 SVGEGT. The CDR3 extends over 13 amino acids. The CDR3 loop is CASSYSPQYEQYF. The CDR3, as DNA: TGTGCCAGCAGTTACTCTCCCCAATACGAGCAGTACTTC.

This clonotype showed up just a few times. This chain uses TRBV12-3 or TRBV12-4 with TRBJ2-3; D is ambiguous. The ends were cut back, 3 bases at V and 4 bases at J, with 8 bases in the middle. CDR3 size: 13 residues. The CDR3 DNA is TGTGCCAGCAGTTTTGCCGCGTCAGATACGCAGTATTTT. Protein: CASSFAASDTQYF.